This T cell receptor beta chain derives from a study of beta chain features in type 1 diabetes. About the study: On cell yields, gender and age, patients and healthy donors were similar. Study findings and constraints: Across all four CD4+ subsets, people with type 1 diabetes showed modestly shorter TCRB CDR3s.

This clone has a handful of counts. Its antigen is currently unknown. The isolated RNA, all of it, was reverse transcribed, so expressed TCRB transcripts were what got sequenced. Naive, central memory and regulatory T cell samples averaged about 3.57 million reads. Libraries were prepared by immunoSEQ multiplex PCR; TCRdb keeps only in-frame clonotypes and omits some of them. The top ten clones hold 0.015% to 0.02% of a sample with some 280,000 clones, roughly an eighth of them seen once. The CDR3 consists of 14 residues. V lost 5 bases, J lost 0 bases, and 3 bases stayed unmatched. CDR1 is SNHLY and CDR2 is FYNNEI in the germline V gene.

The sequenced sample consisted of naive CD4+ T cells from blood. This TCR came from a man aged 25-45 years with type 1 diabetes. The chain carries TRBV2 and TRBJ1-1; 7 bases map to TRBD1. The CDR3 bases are TGTGCCAGCAGTCAACAGGGGATGAACACTGAAGCTTTCTTT. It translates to CASSQQGMNTEAFF.